This TCR beta chain is drawn from a study of beta chain features in type 1 diabetes. Study-level results: Diminished insertions and augmented deletions at VDJ junctions characterized type 1 diabetes patients. Type 1 diabetes patients had moderately but significantly shorter TCRB CDR3s in all four CD4+ subsets.

The CDR3 spans 14 residues. V lost 5 bases and J lost 2, with 12 bases in between. Germline CDR1 reads MNHEY; CDR2 reads SMNVEV (reference sequence). Sequencing targeted expressed TCRB transcripts, as all isolated RNA had been reverse transcribed. Naive, central memory and regulatory T cell samples averaged around 3.9 million reads. Profiling relied on immunoSEQ multiplex PCR, and the TCRdb table lists in-frame clones only, not all of them. The sample records approximately 160,000 clones, 63% being singletons. As to this clone: What it binds is unknown.

The chain has TRBV27 and TRBJ1-2; D is ambiguous. This clonotype originated in a young man with type 1 diabetes. Sequences were obtained from naive CD4+ T cells from blood. Here the CDR3 reads CASSDQAGNYGYTF. CDR3 nucleotide sequence: TGTGCCAGCAGTGATCAGGCGGGGAACTATGGCTACACCTTC.